Detailed here is one T cell receptor (beta chain). Its specificity is not known. The data stem from a study of T-cell memory formation after mild COVID-19. A single record per CDR3 protein comes from TCRdb applying MiXCR to the 5' RACE reads. The profile shows around 530,000 distinct CDR3 sequences, approximately 21% of them singletons. Whole-study results and caveats: CD4+ contracting clones lay mainly in CM and EM, CD8+ ones in EMRA.

The CDR3 sequence is 14 residues long. The V gene end was trimmed by 6 bases and the J gene end by 5 bases; junction bases not matched to a gene: 10. Germline loops: CDR1 SQVTM, CDR2 ANQGSEA. The sequencing input was PBMCs or a T cell subset sorted from them (not recorded which). The TCR originated in an adult woman who had mild COVID-19 (a few samples of this study predate the infection). Cell type and time point are not known. The chain employs TRBV29-1 and TRBJ2-7; 10 positions agree with TRBD2. In DNA form, the CDR3 reads TGCAGCGTCGGGAATAGCGGGAGGACTAACGAGCAGTACTTC. This gives the protein CSVGNSGRTNEQYF.